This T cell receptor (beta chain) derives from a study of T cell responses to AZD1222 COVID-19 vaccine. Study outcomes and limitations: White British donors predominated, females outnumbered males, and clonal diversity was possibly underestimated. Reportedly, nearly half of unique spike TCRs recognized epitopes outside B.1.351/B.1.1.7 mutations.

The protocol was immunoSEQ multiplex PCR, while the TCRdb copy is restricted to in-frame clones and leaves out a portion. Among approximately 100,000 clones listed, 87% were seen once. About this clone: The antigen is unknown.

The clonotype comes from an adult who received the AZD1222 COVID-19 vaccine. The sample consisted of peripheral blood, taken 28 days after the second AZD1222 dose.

As DNA, the CDR3 is TGTGCCAGCAGCGAAATACCGGGACGGCTTTCACCCCTCCACTTT. This gives the protein CASSEIPGRLSPLHF. The chain is built from TRBV2 and TRBJ1-6, with TRBD1 as a possible D gene (5 bases). The CDR3 is made up of 15 amino acids. The germline CDR1 and CDR2 sequences are SNHLY and FYNNEI. Trimming removed 6 bases from V and 9 bases from J, with 18 bases in between.